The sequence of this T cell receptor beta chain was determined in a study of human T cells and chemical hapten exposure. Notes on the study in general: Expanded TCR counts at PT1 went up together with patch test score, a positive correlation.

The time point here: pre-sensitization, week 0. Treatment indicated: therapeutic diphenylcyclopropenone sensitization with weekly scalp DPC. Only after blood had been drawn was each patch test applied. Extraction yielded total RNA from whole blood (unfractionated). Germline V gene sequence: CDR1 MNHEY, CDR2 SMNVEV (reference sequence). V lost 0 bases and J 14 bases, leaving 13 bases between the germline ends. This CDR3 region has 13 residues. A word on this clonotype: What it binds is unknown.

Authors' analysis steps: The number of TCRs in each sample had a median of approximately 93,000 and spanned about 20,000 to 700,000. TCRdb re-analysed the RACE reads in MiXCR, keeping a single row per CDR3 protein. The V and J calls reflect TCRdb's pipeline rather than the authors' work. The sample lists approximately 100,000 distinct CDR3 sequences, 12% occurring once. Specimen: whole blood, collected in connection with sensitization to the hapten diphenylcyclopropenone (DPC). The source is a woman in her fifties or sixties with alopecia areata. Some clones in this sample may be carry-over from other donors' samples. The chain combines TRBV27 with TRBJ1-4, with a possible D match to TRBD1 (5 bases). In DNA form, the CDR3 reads TGTGCCAGCAGTTTATCGTCAGGGTTTAGTCTGTTTTTT. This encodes CASSLSSGFSLFF.